This record covers a single TCR beta chain. Germline assignment: CDR1 WNHNN and CDR2 SYGVQD (reference sequence). The CDR3 consists of 13 residues. J gave up 5 bases and V 6 bases, and 6 bases lay outside the gene matches. TCRdb's table, derived via immunoSEQ multiplex PCR, lists solely in-frame clones and lacks some. The profile covers tens of thousands of clones, with 90% appearing a single time and less than 5.5% taken by the ten largest. This specimen belongs to a study of T cell changes during pregnancy in multiple sclerosis. The sequenced sample was peripheral blood, obtained in the second trimester of pregnancy. The J gene is TRBJ2-5, the V gene TRBV10-1, with TRBD1 identical over 7 bases. This clonotype was obtained from a female donor in good health, enrolled as a control in a pregnancy study. CDR3 in amino acids: CASSEGGSETQYF. CDR3 coding DNA: TGCGCCAGCAGCGAAGGGGGCAGTGAGACCCAGTACTTC.